Listed below are T cell receptor beta chains from one sample, sequenced in a study of shared clonotypes between healthy human individuals. The method was immunoSEQ multiplex PCR; TCRdb's version includes in-frame clones alone and lacks a portion of them. There are 1.5 million to 1.9 million clones in the sample; nearly 99% occur only once, and less than 0.55% lies in the top ten. Material for sequencing was naive CD4+ T cells sorted from blood. The receptors derive from a man aged 30 to 45 in good health. The CDR3 runs from the conserved cysteine through the conserved F or W. Fields, in order: J gene, CDR3 length, V gene, D gene, clone size, CDR3 protein, CDR3 DNA. The D gene is left open where the match is weak. The listing skips clone size in some rows; elsewhere it reads once, few, many or a size class.

>TRBJ2-1|14|TRBV10-3|NA|NA
CAMGGARRNNEQFF
TGTGCCATGGGTGGGGCCAGGAGGAACAATGAGCAGTTCTTC
>TRBJ2-1|15|TRBV25-1|TRBD2|NA
CASSNGSGIGNEQFF
TGTGCCAGCAGCAACGGTAGCGGGATTGGCAATGAGCAGTTCTTC
>TRBJ2-7|12|TRBV28|NA|NA
CASTRLAYEQYF
TGTGCCAGCACGAGACTAGCCTACGAGCAGTACTTC
>TRBJ1-5|13|TRBV28|NA|NA
CASSFRSNQPQHF
TGTGCCAGCAGTTTTAGGAGCAATCAGCCCCAGCATTTT
>TRBJ2-3|14|TRBV5-4|NA|NA
CASTRGTSTDTQYF
TGTGCCAGTACGAGGGGAACTAGCACAGATACGCAGTATTTT
>TRBJ2-3|14|TRBV5-1|NA|NA
CASSLRPSTDTQYF
TGCGCCAGCAGCTTACGGCCTAGCACAGATACGCAGTATTTT
>TRBJ2-3|14|TRBV9|TRBD1|NA
CASTRQGDTDTQYF
TGTGCCAGCACCCGACAGGGGGACACAGATACGCAGTATTTT
>TRBJ1-3|14|TRBV5-4|TRBD1|once
CASSPGQGRNTIYF
TGTGCCAGCAGTCCAGGACAGGGTCGAAACACCATATATTTT
>TRBJ1-3|14|TRBV6-1|TRBD1|NA
CASGERGRGNTIYF
TGTGCCAGCGGGGAAAGGGGGCGAGGAAACACCATATATTTT
>TRBJ2-3|13|TRBV29-1|TRBD2|NA
CSVDSGRAHTQYF
TGCAGCGTTGATAGCGGGAGGGCCCATACGCAGTATTTT
>TRBJ2-7|15|TRBV6-5|NA|NA
CASSRGTAWSYEQYF
TGTGCCAGCAGTCGGGGGACAGCGTGGTCCTACGAGCAGTACTTC
>TRBJ2-1|14|TRBV5-5|NA|NA
CASSFQVGANEQFF
TGTGCCAGCAGCTTTCAAGTTGGAGCAAATGAGCAGTTCTTC
>TRBJ2-5|14|TRBV10-3|NA|NA
CAISLKGLGETQYF
TGTGCCATCAGCCTCAAGGGGTTGGGGGAGACCCAGTACTTC
>TRBJ2-5|13|TRBV14|NA|NA
CASSPLGEETQYF
TGTGCCAGCAGTCCCTTGGGGGAAGAGACCCAGTACTTC
>TRBJ2-1|15|TRBV6-5|TRBD2|NA
CASRLAGGPYNEQFF
TGTGCCAGCAGATTAGCGGGAGGGCCCTACAATGAGCAGTTCTTC
>TRBJ2-5|15|TRBV28|NA|NA
CASSLGPGRRETQYF
TGTGCCAGCAGTTTGGGACCCGGCAGGCGAGAGACCCAGTACTTC
>TRBJ1-1|14|TRBV30|TRBD1|NA
CAWSVRRDSTEAFF
TGTGCCTGGAGTGTACGCCGGGACAGCACTGAAGCTTTCTTT
>TRBJ2-2|12|TRBV6-1|NA|few
CASTRQSPELFF
TGTGCCAGCACCAGACAGTCCCCGGAGCTGTTTTTT
>TRBJ2-7|13|TRBV5-1|NA|NA
CASSLDSPYEQYF
TGCGCCAGCAGCTTAGACAGTCCCTACGAGCAGTACTTC
>TRBJ2-1|13|TRBV7-2|NA|NA
CASSRRGYNEQFF
TGTGCCAGCAGCCGTCGGGGATACAATGAGCAGTTCTTC
>TRBJ1-3|14|TRBV2|NA|NA
CASSAGLPGNTIYF
TGTGCCAGCAGTGCTGGCCTGCCTGGAAACACCATATATTTT
>TRBJ2-7|15|TRBV6-1|TRBD2|NA
CASSPISGRADEQYF
TGTGCCAGCAGCCCAATCAGCGGGAGGGCGGACGAGCAGTACTTC
>TRBJ2-5|15|TRBV9|NA|NA
CASSVALTGEETQYF
TGTGCCAGCAGCGTAGCACTGACGGGGGAAGAGACCCAGTACTTC
>TRBJ1-1|14|TRBV5-1|TRBD1|NA
CASSGTAMNTEAFF
TGCGCCAGCAGCGGGACAGCTATGAACACTGAAGCTTTCTTT
>TRBJ2-7|16|TRBV4-3|NA|NA
CASSQETGTLSYEQYF
TGCGCCAGCAGCCAAGAAACAGGGACTCTCTCCTACGAGCAGTACTTC
>TRBJ2-7|13|TRBV5-1|NA|NA
CASSLTPPDEQYF
TGCGCCAGCAGCTTGACACCGCCGGACGAGCAGTACTTC
>TRBJ2-3|13|TRBV6-5|NA|NA
CASSYGKADTQYF
TGTGCCAGCAGTTACGGGAAGGCAGATACGCAGTATTTT
>TRBJ2-1|11|TRBV11-2|NA|few
CASSLDNEQFF
TGTGCCAGCAGCTTAGACAATGAGCAGTTCTTC
>TRBJ2-1|16|TRBV15|TRBD2|NA
CATSREREGRYNEQFF
TGTGCCACCAGCAGAGAGCGGGAGGGCCGTTACAATGAGCAGTTCTTC
>TRBJ2-7|13|TRBV2|TRBD1|once
CASSWTGSYEQYF
TGTGCCAGCTCTTGGACAGGGAGCTACGAGCAGTACTTC
>TRBJ2-1|15|TRBV9|NA|NA
CASSVEATSYNEQFF
TGTGCCAGCAGCGTGGAGGCGACTTCCTACAATGAGCAGTTCTTC
>TRBJ1-5|16|TRBV19|TRBD1|NA
CASSLLGQGGNQPQHF
TGTGCCAGTAGTCTATTAGGACAGGGAGGCAATCAGCCCCAGCATTTT
>TRBJ2-2|17|TRBV2|NA|NA
CASSRRRVIANTGELFF
TGTGCCAGCAGTCGCCGGCGGGTTATCGCGAACACCGGGGAGCTGTTTTTT
>TRBJ2-7|15|TRBV5-1|TRBD1|NA
CASSPLNRGENEQYF
TGCGCCAGCAGCCCCCTCAACAGGGGGGAAAACGAGCAGTACTTC
>TRBJ2-4|13|TRBV6-1|TRBD1|NA
CASRTGGGDIQYF
TGTGCCAGCAGGACAGGGGGAGGGGACATTCAGTACTTC
>TRBJ2-7|13|TRBV5-6|NA|once
CASSWGRAYEQYF
TGTGCCAGCAGCTGGGGTCGGGCCTACGAGCAGTACTTC
>TRBJ2-1|13|TRBV4-1|NA|once
CARGTLEVNEQFF
TGCGCACGCGGGACCTTGGAGGTGAATGAGCAGTTCTTC
>TRBJ2-2|15|TRBV9|NA|NA
CASTAAPSYPGELFF
TGTGCCAGCACCGCGGCCCCCTCCTACCCCGGGGAGCTGTTTTTT
>TRBJ2-5|18|TRBV9|TRBD2|NA
CASSKGQLAGAYQETQYF
TGTGCCAGCAGTAAGGGTCAGCTAGCGGGCGCGTACCAAGAGACCCAGTACTTC
>TRBJ1-1|13|TRBV29-1|NA|NA
CSVQVGRNTEAFF
TGCAGCGTTCAAGTCGGAAGGAACACTGAAGCTTTCTTT
>TRBJ2-2|17|TRBV28|NA|NA
CASSEVFPSSVAGELFF
TGTGCCAGCAGCGAGGTATTCCCTTCCAGCGTCGCCGGGGAGCTGTTTTTT
>TRBJ1-4|15|TRBV9|TRBD1|NA
CASSGIGQGNEKLFF
TGTGCCAGCAGCGGCATAGGACAGGGAAATGAAAAACTGTTTTTT
>TRBJ2-7|14|TRBV7-2|NA|NA
CASSSPGLAYEQYF
TGTGCCAGCAGCTCACCGGGACTCGCCTACGAGCAGTACTTC
>TRBJ2-3|15|TRBV6-5|TRBD2|NA
CASSFGLAGGDTQYF
TGTGCCAGCAGTTTTGGACTAGCGGGGGGAGATACGCAGTATTTT
>TRBJ2-7|11|TRBV30|NA|NA
CASKRSYEQYF
TGTGCCTCCAAGAGGTCCTACGAGCAGTACTTC
>TRBJ2-5|12|TRBV5-1|NA|NA
CASSAGQKTQYF
TGCGCCAGCAGCGCGGGACAGAAGACCCAGTACTTC